This paragraph reports one T cell receptor (beta chain). Antigen unknown. This record comes from a study of OX40 agonist ivuxolimab in advanced cancers. Looking at the study overall: An agonistic human IgG2 monoclonal antibody against OX40 (CD134) was given. Study-wide points: There were, on average, more expanded clones in CD8+ T cells than in CD4+.

Profiling relied on immunoSEQ multiplex PCR, and the TCRdb table lists in-frame clones only, not all of them. This sample yields about 100,000 clones, of which approximately 90% are seen a single time; 1% to 1.5% belongs to the top ten. CDR1 SGHRS and CDR2 YFSETQ come from the germline V gene. V shed 1 base and J 4 bases; nucleotides not matched to a gene: 3. This CDR3 comprises 15 residues. The source is an adult with an advanced solid tumor such as melanoma, head and neck, liver or kidney cancer. Sequenced here: CD4+ or CD8+ T cells sorted from blood, sampled in a trial of the OX40 agonist ivuxolimab. This sequence joins TRBV5-1 and TRBJ1-5; the match to TRBD1 covers 9 bases. This chain's CDR3 is CASSLRTGENQPQHF. The CDR3 nucleotides read TGCGCCAGCAGCTTGAGGACAGGGGAAAATCAGCCCCAGCATTTT. Using reference TRBV5-1 and TRBJ1-5 for the parts outside the CDR3, the full variable domain is KAGVTQTPRYLIKTRGQQVTLSCSPISGHRSVSWYQQTPGQGLQFLFEYFSETQRNKGNFPGRFSGRQFSNSRSEMNVSTLELGDSALYLCASSLRTGENQPQHFGDGTRLSIL.